A selection of T cell receptor beta chains follows, all from one sample in a study of blood T cell repertoires in COVID-19. The data were produced by immunoSEQ multiplex PCR, yet TCRdb's version contains in-frame clones alone and is incomplete. Among approximately 140,000 clones listed, about four fifths were seen once. The specimen was peripheral blood. The receptors here all came from a human donor in a cohort sampled during active COVID-19. CDR3s include the opening cysteine and the closing phenylalanine or tryptophan. D genes are given only for firm matches. Some rows mark clone size as missing; the rest say once, few, many or name a class of expanded clone.

TGCGCCAGCCAGGTAGACGGCTCTAGCACAGATACGCAGTATTTT,CASQVDGSSTDTQYF,TRBV5-1,TRBJ2-3,NA,NA
TGTGCCAGCAGCCCCCCTTTCGCGGGGGGTATCAACGAGCAGTACTTC,CASSPPFAGGINEQYF,TRBV7-9,TRBJ2-7,TRBD2,NA
TGTGCCAGCAGCGTAGAGGCAGGGAAAAAAGATACGCAGTATTTT,CASSVEAGKKDTQYF,TRBV9,TRBJ2-3,NA,once
TGTGCCAGCAGCTTAACAGGGGGCGAAAAACTGTTTTTT,CASSLTGGEKLFF,TRBV7-2,TRBJ1-4,TRBD1,NA
TGTGCCAGCAGCTTGGATCCCCCAGGTAGCAATCAGCCCCAGCATTTT,CASSLDPPGSNQPQHF,TRBV5-5,TRBJ1-5,NA,NA
TGTGCCACCAGCACAAGGGGAGAGACCCAGTACTTC,CATSTRGETQYF,TRBV15,TRBJ2-5,NA,NA
TGTGCCAGCAGCTCCGGGACAGAAGGCTACACCTTC,CASSSGTEGYTF,TRBV11-3,TRBJ1-2,TRBD1,NA
TGTGCCAGCAGCGCCGCCAATCGACTAGGCTCCTACAATGAGCAGTTCTTC,CASSAANRLGSYNEQFF,TRBV9,TRBJ2-1,NA,NA
TGTGCCAGTAGTATCGACAGGCCAGGGGATACGCAGTATTTT,CASSIDRPGDTQYF,TRBV19,TRBJ2-3,NA,NA
TGTGCCAGCAGTCGGCCGGGACTAAACTACGAGCAGTACTTC,CASSRPGLNYEQYF,TRBV6-6,TRBJ2-7,TRBD2,NA
TGTGCCAGCAGCTTACTATCGCCGGGGTATCAGCCCCAGCATTTT,CASSLLSPGYQPQHF,TRBV7-3,TRBJ1-5,NA,once
TGTGCCAGCAGCGCGGGGCAGGGGCCCTATGGCTACACCTTC,CASSAGQGPYGYTF,TRBV9,TRBJ1-2,NA,NA
TGCAGCGTTGCCAGCGGGGTGAACAATGAGCAGTTCTTC,CSVASGVNNEQFF,TRBV29-1,TRBJ2-1,TRBD2,NA
TGTGCCAGCAGTCCGGGTACGCTTAGCAATCAGCCCCAGCATTTT,CASSPGTLSNQPQHF,TRBV6-5,TRBJ1-5,NA,NA
TGTGCCAGCAGTTACTTTGGGGAGGCGCAGTATTTT,CASSYFGEAQYF,TRBV6-6,TRBJ2-3,NA,NA
TGTGCCAGTCTCCGGGACAGGGGGGGGAACACTGAAGCTTTCTTT,CASLRDRGGNTEAFF,TRBV28,TRBJ1-1,TRBD1,NA
TGTGCCAGCAGCCCAACTAGCTCAGATACGCAGTATTTT,CASSPTSSDTQYF,TRBV11-1,TRBJ2-3,NA,NA
TGCGCCAGCAGCTTTGGGGCTCCCCCTACACACGGTACGCAGTATTTT,CASSFGAPPTHGTQYF,TRBV5-1,TRBJ2-3,NA,NA
TGCGCCAGCAGCTTGGGGACAGGCCCACCTAATCAGCCCCAGCATTTT,CASSLGTGPPNQPQHF,TRBV5-1,TRBJ1-5,TRBD1,NA
TGTGCCAGCTCCTTTCAAGCTCGGAACACTGAAGCTTTCTTT,CASSFQARNTEAFF,TRBV7-9,TRBJ1-1,NA,NA
TGTGCCAGCAGTTCACGGACAGGGAGGAGGACTGAAGCTTTCTTT,CASSSRTGRRTEAFF,TRBV6-5,TRBJ1-1,TRBD1,NA
TGTGCCGGCAAAGGGACAGGGGGCTATCGGAAAAAACTGTTTTTT,CAGKGTGGYRKKLFF,TRBV2,TRBJ1-4,TRBD1,NA
TGTGCTAGCAGCGCGGGACTAGCGGGGGGGCTGACCACACACAATGAGCAGTTCTTC,CASSAGLAGGLTTHNEQFF,TRBV7-7,TRBJ2-1,TRBD2,NA
TGTGCCAGCTCACCGCAACAGGGGGCGCGCCTCGCCATGAACACTGAAGCTTTCTTT,CASSPQQGARLAMNTEAFF,TRBV18,TRBJ1-1,TRBD1,NA
TGTGCCAGCAGCCAACGGCGGGGGAGGGAGACCCAGTACTTC,CASSQRRGRETQYF,TRBV3-1/TRBV3-2,TRBJ2-5,TRBD2,NA
TGTGCCAGCAGCTTAGTCGGGGGAGCTAACTATGGCTACACCTTC,CASSLVGGANYGYTF,TRBV7-9,TRBJ1-2,NA,NA
TGTGCCAGCAGCGTAGCTCAGGGCCCCGGGACAGGGACTGGAAACACCATATATTTT,CASSVAQGPGTGTGNTIYF,TRBV9,TRBJ1-3,TRBD1,NA
TGTGCCAGCAGCCTACAGGGTGGCGTATACCACAATGAGCAGTTCTTC,CASSLQGGVYHNEQFF,TRBV7-9,TRBJ2-1,NA,once
TGCGCCAGCAGCTTGATCGGGGGGCCTAAAGAGACCCAGTACTTC,CASSLIGGPKETQYF,TRBV5-1,TRBJ2-5,NA,NA
TGTGCCAGCAGCCAAGCGACTAGCGGCCAAGAGACCCAGTACTTC,CASSQATSGQETQYF,TRBV4-2,TRBJ2-5,TRBD2,NA
TGTGCCAGCAGTTTCTCACAGGGGAAGGGAGAGACCCAGTACTTC,CASSFSQGKGETQYF,TRBV6-2/TRBV6-3,TRBJ2-5,TRBD1,NA
TGTGCCAGCACCCCCCCCAGGGGACGGAACACTGAAGCTTTCTTT,CASTPPRGRNTEAFF,TRBV28,TRBJ1-1,NA,NA
TGTGCCAGCAGCTCTACACGGGGCAATCAGCCCCAGCATTTT,CASSSTRGNQPQHF,TRBV7-2,TRBJ1-5,NA,NA
TGTGCCAGCAGCCGGACTAGCGGGGGCCTCGGCGGGGCCAACGTCCTGACTTTC,CASSRTSGGLGGANVLTF,TRBV7-2,TRBJ2-6,TRBD2,few
TGTGCCAGCTCAGACAGCTCTGGAAACACCATATATTTT,CASSDSSGNTIYF,TRBV18,TRBJ1-3,NA,NA
TGTGCCAGCAGCTTAGGGCTTCCAACTAATGAAAAACTGTTTTTT,CASSLGLPTNEKLFF,TRBV7-9,TRBJ1-4,NA,few
TGTGCCAGCAGCTTTAGCGGGGGGCCCCAAGAGACCCAGTACTTC,CASSFSGGPQETQYF,TRBV7-3,TRBJ2-5,TRBD2,NA
TGTGCCAGCAGTGCGGACAGGGCCGGCAACACTGAAGCTTTCTTT,CASSADRAGNTEAFF,TRBV2,TRBJ1-1,TRBD1,NA
TGTGCCAGCAGCTCCGGGACAGGGATTATGACTGAAGCTTTCTTT,CASSSGTGIMTEAFF,TRBV5-6,TRBJ1-1,TRBD1,NA
TGTGCCAGCTCACCGTCGGGGGGGGACACTGAAGCTTTCTTT,CASSPSGGDTEAFF,TRBV18,TRBJ1-1,NA,NA
TGTGCCAGCAGCCAGGACGGGGTCTCTGGAAACACCATATATTTT,CASSQDGVSGNTIYF,TRBV11-1,TRBJ1-3,NA,NA
TGTGCCAGCAGTTCCTGGGATAGCGGGGACCAAGAGACCCAGTACTTC,CASSSWDSGDQETQYF,TRBV5-4,TRBJ2-5,TRBD2,NA
TGTGCCAGCAGTTCAACAGGGGTCACCGGGGAGCTGTTTTTT,CASSSTGVTGELFF,TRBV28,TRBJ2-2,TRBD1,NA
TGTGCCAGCAGTTATCGAGCGGGGGGGCCGGACACCGGGGAGCTGTTTTTT,CASSYRAGGPDTGELFF,TRBV6-2/TRBV6-3,TRBJ2-2,TRBD2,NA
TGTGCCAGCTCACCACCGTCGAGAATAGGGGACTATGGCTACACCTTC,CASSPPSRIGDYGYTF,TRBV18,TRBJ1-2,NA,NA
TGTGCCAGCAGAGATTCCCGGGACAGGTTCGACACCGGGGAGCTGTTTTTT,CASRDSRDRFDTGELFF,TRBV2,TRBJ2-2,TRBD1,NA
TGTGCCAGTAGTACCCTCCGACAGGGGGCTATGGGCGAGCAGTACTTC,CASSTLRQGAMGEQYF,TRBV19,TRBJ2-7,TRBD1,NA
TGTGCCAGCAGCTGGGGGACTTCCAGCTCCTACGAGCAGTACTTC,CASSWGTSSSYEQYF,TRBV7-9,TRBJ2-7,NA,NA
TGTGCCAGCAGTTTCTCGGGGACCCAGTACTTC,CASSFSGTQYF,TRBV12-3/TRBV12-4,TRBJ2-5,NA,NA
TGTGCCAGCAGTTACTGGGGCAGGGCCGACACTGAAGCTTTCTTT,CASSYWGRADTEAFF,TRBV6-2/TRBV6-3,TRBJ1-1,NA,NA
TGTGCCAGCAGCTCGGAAGGAGGGACCGGGGAGCTGTTTTTT,CASSSEGGTGELFF,TRBV11-3,TRBJ2-2,NA,NA
TGTGCCAGCAACAAACAGGGGAATAATTCACCCCTCCACTTT,CASNKQGNNSPLHF,TRBV6-5,TRBJ1-6,TRBD1,NA
TGTGCCAGCAGCTCACCTAACGGCCAGGGGGTTTACGAGCAGTACTTC,CASSSPNGQGVYEQYF,TRBV7-9,TRBJ2-7,TRBD1,NA
TGTGCCAGCAGTCTCCCTGGACAGGGGGCCAACGTCCTGACTTTC,CASSLPGQGANVLTF,TRBV6-5,TRBJ2-6,NA,NA